The 18 T cell receptor beta chains given below trace back to one sample, sequenced in a study of molecular identifiers for immune sequencing clone quantification. TCRdb re-called the PCR reads through MiXCR, storing one row per CDR3 protein. The profile covers 90,000 or so distinct CDR3 sequences, with around a quarter appearing a single time and 0.7% to 0.8% taken by the ten largest. Sequences were obtained from naive CD8+ T cells from blood, with Jurkat cell RNA spiked in. Subset reported: FACS-sorted CD8+CD4-CCR7+CD45RA+ naive T cells. These receptors came from a human donor in good health. Some libraries in this study had Jurkat cell RNA spiked in.

This chain joins TRBV2 and TRBJ2-3; 9 nucleotides match TRBD1. The CDR3 consists of 15 residues. Trimming took 7 bases from V and 4 from J; bases not matched to a gene: 9. CDR1 and CDR2 (germline): SNHLY, FYNNEI. CDR3 coding DNA: TGTGCCAGCAAACTTGGGACAGGGTGGGCAGATACGCAGTATTTT. Translation gives CASKLGTGWADTQYF.

The chain has TRBV4-1 and TRBJ1-6; no clear D gene. Trimming took off 0 bases at V and 0 bases at J, with 9 bases between the two ends. CDR3 length: 17 amino acids. Germline CDR1 MGHRA, CDR2 YSYEKL. CDR3 DNA: TGCGCCAGCAGCCAAGAAATGCGTGGCTCCTATAATTCACCCCTCCACTTT. This translates into CASSQEMRGSYNSPLHF.

Note on this clonotype: A much bigger clone sits one base away, suggesting this may be a read error. It is likely a read error, because the conserved phenylalanine at the end of the CDR3 is missing. The V call is TRBV9, the J call TRBJ2-3, with a tentative D call TRBD1 (5 bases). The CDR3 is made up of 15 amino acids. Germline V gene lookup returns CDR1 SGDLS and CDR2 YYNGEE. V shed 4 bases and J shed 2 bases, with 14 bases lying between them. The CDR3 reads CASSTLGAATDTQYL. CDR3 DNA sequence: TGTGCCAGCAGCACTCTAGGGGCGGCCACAGATACGCAGTATCTT.

In DNA, the CDR3 is TGTGCCAGTAGTATGATTGTAGTGGGAGGGGGCACAGATACGCAGTATTTT. Translation gives CASSMIVVGGGTDTQYF. The genes are TRBV19 and TRBJ2-3; 7 bases map to TRBD2. Looked up from germline, CDR1 is LNHDA and CDR2 is SQIVND (reference sequence). V lost 3 bases to trimming and J lost 1 base; unmatched junction nucleotides: 10. This CDR3 is built from 17 residues.

The V and J genes are TRBV2 and TRBJ1-1; D possibly corresponds to TRBD1 (5 bases). Per germline, CDR1 SNHLY and CDR2 FYNNEI. There are 15 residues in the CDR3. V was trimmed by 3 bases and J by 1 base, leaving 12 bases between them. The CDR3 protein is CASSDNWTPNTEAFF. The CDR3 DNA is TGTGCCAGCAGTGATAATTGGACACCGAACACTGAAGCTTTCTTT.

This clonotype was counted at least ten times. The gene calls are TRBV14 and TRBJ1-1; D gene uncertain. Germline assignment: CDR1 SGHDN and CDR2 FVKESK. Trimming took off 1 base at V and 4 bases at J, with 22 bases between the two ends. The CDR3 has 18 residues. The CDR3 DNA sequence: TGTGCCAGCAGCCAAGGCCGGACGGTAGACCCTTGGGGCACTGAAGCTTTCTTT. Translation: CASSQGRTVDPWGTEAFF.

V and J are TRBV11-2 and TRBJ2-1, with 8 bases that match TRBD2. The CDR3 runs 14 residues. Germline lookup yields CDR1 SGHAT and CDR2 FQNNGV. V lost 5 bases and J lost 3; bases outside the gene matches: 3. The chain's CDR3 is CASSLGTSYNEQFF. Written as DNA, the CDR3 is TGTGCCAGCAGCCTCGGGACTAGCTACAATGAGCAGTTCTTC. Based on the CDR3 plus reference TRBV11-2 and TRBJ2-1, the full variable domain is EAGVAQSPRYKIIEKRQSVAFWCNPISGHATLYWYQQILGQGPKLLIQFQNNGVVDDSQLPKDRFSAERLKGVDSTLKIQPAKLEDSAVYLCASSLGTSYNEQFFGPGTRLTVL.

Remarks on this clonotype: Relative to the germline gene, one junction end is altered; a read error may explain this. Here the CDR3 reads CASSMGGASYAQYF. CDR3 bases: TGTGCCAGTAGTATGGGCGGGGCCTCCTACGCGCAGTACTTC. The rearrangement uses TRBV19 and TRBJ2-7; D is perhaps TRBD2 (6 bases). Germline CDR1 is LNHDA and CDR2 is SQIVND (reference sequence). The CDR3 loop spans 14 amino acids.

CDR3 nucleotide sequence: TGCAGCGTTGACCTACCAACCTGGGTACAAGAGACCCAGTACTTC. It translates to CSVDLPTWVQETQYF. This sequence joins TRBV29-1 and TRBJ2-5; D is unresolved. The CDR3 loop spans 15 amino acids. Trimming took off 3 bases at V and 2 bases at J, with 16 bases between the two ends. The germline V gene has CDR1 SQVTM and CDR2 ANQGSEA.

The chain couples TRBV20-1 to TRBJ1-2; a possible D gene is TRBD1 (5 bases). CDR1 is DFQATT, CDR2 SNEGSKA, per germline (reference sequence). Trimming cost V 0 bases and J 4 bases, with 12 bases left between them. The CDR3 consists of 14 residues. CDR3 nucleotides: TGCAGTGCTAGAGAACCAGACAGTCTCTATGGCTACACCTTC. Translation gives CSAREPDSLYGYTF.

A single count supports this clonotype. A much larger clone is a single base away; this may be a read error. The chain has TRBV20-1 and TRBJ2-1; 12 nucleotides match TRBD2. This CDR3 region has 16 residues. The germline V gene has CDR1 DFQATT and CDR2 SNEGSKA (reference sequence). Written as DNA, the CDR3 is TGCAGTGTTAGAGATCAGGCTAGCGGGAGGGTAGATGAGCAGTTCTTC. Amino acids: CSVRDQASGRVDEQFF.

For this clonotype: Sequence at one end of the junction differs from germline and may be a read error. This chain joins TRBV6-6 and TRBJ2-1; no firm D call. Germline CDR1 is MNHNY and CDR2 is SVGAGI (reference sequence). This CDR3 region has 12 residues. This CDR3 reads CASRPGRNEQSF. The CDR3 DNA sequence: TGTGCCAGCAGACCAGGTCGGAATGAGCAGTCCTTC.

The chain joins TRBV20-1 to TRBJ2-5; 12 positions agree with TRBD2. Per germline, CDR1 DFQATT and CDR2 SNEGSKA (reference sequence). V was clipped by 6 bases and J by 2 bases; unmatched bases: 10. The CDR3 runs 16 residues. The CDR3 sequence: CSAKRLAGVYQETQYF. CDR3 nucleotides: TGCAGTGCAAAGAGACTAGCGGGAGTATATCAAGAGACCCAGTACTTC.

This clonotype turned up a few times. The chain has TRBV27 and TRBJ2-2, with D tentatively TRBD1 (5 bases). In germline, CDR1 is MNHEY, CDR2 SMNVEV (reference sequence). This CDR3 has 17 amino acids. The ends were cut back, 1 base at V and 4 bases at J, with 16 bases in the middle. The CDR3 nucleotides are TGTGCCAGCAGTTTATTAGGGCCCAGACAGATCACCGGGGAGCTGTTTTTT. Translation: CASSLLGPRQITGELFF.

This clonotype came up a few times. The V call is TRBV6-1, the J call TRBJ1-1; D is unresolved. V was trimmed by 6 bases and J by 0 bases, leaving 8 bases between them. The CDR3 is made up of 13 amino acids. In germline, CDR1 is MNHNS, CDR2 SASEGT. Here the CDR3 reads CASSGLMNTEAFF. As DNA, the CDR3 is TGTGCCAGCAGCGGACTGATGAACACTGAAGCTTTCTTT.

This clonotype was found many times. The gene calls are TRBV7-6 and TRBJ2-1; 8 nucleotides match TRBD2. The CDR3 length is 17 residues. Germline V gives CDR1 SGHVS, CDR2 FNYEAQ. Trimming cost V 5 bases and J 7 bases; bases outside gene matches: 16. The chain's CDR3 is CASSPYQELAVVNEQFF. In nucleotides, the CDR3 is TGTGCCAGCAGCCCTTATCAGGAACTAGCGGTTGTAAATGAGCAGTTCTTC.

This clonotype occurred a few times. Here the CDR3 reads CSADSGTSGTYNEQFF. DNA of the CDR3: TGCAGTGCAGACTCCGGGACTAGCGGTACCTACAATGAGCAGTTCTTC. This sequence joins TRBV20-1 and TRBJ2-1, with 11 bases identical to TRBD2. Germline V lookup: CDR1 DFQATT, CDR2 SNEGSKA (reference sequence). This CDR3 is built from 16 residues. Losses at the gene ends were 6 bases for V and 2 bases for J; bases not matched to a gene: 9.

The sample holds many counts of this clonotype. The chain recombines TRBV18 with TRBJ2-3; no clear D. With 2 bases removed from V and 0 bases from J, the gap between germline ends came to 12 bases. This CDR3 region has 16 residues. Germline V gene lookup returns CDR1 KGHSH and CDR2 LQKENI. The DNA of the CDR3 is TGTGCCAGCTCACCAGTGGACGACTGGAGCACAGATACGCAGTATTTT. It specifies CASSPVDDWSTDTQYF.